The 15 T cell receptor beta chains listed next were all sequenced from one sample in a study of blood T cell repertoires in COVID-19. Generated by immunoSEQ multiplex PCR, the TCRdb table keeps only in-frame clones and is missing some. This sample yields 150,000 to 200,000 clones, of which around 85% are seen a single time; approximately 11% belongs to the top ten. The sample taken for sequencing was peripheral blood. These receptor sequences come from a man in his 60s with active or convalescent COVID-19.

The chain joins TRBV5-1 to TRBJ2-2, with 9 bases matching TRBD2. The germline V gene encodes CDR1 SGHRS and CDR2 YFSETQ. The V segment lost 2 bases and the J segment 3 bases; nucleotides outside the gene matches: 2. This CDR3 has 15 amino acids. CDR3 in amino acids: CASSFSGGYTGELFF. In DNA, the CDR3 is TGCGCCAGCAGCTTTAGCGGGGGATACACCGGGGAGCTGTTTTTT. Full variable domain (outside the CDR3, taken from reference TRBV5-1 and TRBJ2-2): KAGVTQTPRYLIKTRGQQVTLSCSPISGHRSVSWYQQTPGQGLQFLFEYFSETQRNKGNFPGRFSGRQFSNSRSEMNVSTLELGDSALYLCASSFSGGYTGELFFGEGSRLTVL.

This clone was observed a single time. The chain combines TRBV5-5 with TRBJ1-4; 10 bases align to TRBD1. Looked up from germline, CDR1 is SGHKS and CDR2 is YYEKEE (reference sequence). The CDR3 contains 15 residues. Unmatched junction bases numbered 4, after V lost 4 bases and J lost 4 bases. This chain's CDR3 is CASSAGDRGNEKLFF. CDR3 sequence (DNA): TGTGCCAGCAGCGCCGGGGACAGGGGTAATGAAAAACTGTTTTTT.

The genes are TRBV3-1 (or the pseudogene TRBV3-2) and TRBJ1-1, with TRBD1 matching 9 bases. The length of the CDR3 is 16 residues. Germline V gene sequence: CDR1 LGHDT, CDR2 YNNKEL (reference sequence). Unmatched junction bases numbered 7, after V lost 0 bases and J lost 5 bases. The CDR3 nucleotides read TGTGCCAGCAGCCAAGACCCCGACAGGGGGTGGACTGAAGCTTTCTTT. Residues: CASSQDPDRGWTEAFF.

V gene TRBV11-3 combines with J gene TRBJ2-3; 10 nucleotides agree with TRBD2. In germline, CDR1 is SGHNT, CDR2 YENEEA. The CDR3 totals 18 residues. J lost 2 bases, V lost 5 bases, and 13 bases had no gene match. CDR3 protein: CASSATKLAGVDTDTQYF. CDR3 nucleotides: TGTGCCAGCAGCGCGACGAAGCTAGCGGGAGTTGACACAGATACGCAGTATTTT.

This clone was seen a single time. CDR3 region: CATVNTEAFF. In nucleotides, the CDR3 is TGTGCTACGGTGAACACTGAAGCTTTCTTT. This rearrangement joins TRBV28 to TRBJ1-1; D is undetermined. The CDR3 spans 10 residues. In germline, CDR1 is MDHEN, CDR2 SYDVKM.

CDR3 sequence (DNA): TGCGCCAGCAGCCTCTCCTCCAGGAGGGAAAGCACCCAGCATTTT. Its protein is CASSLSSRRESTQHF. V usage is TRBV4-1 and J usage is TRBJ1-5; no firm D call. There are 15 residues in the CDR3. V was cut by 4 bases and J by 11 bases, with 21 bases left in between. The germline gives CDR1 MGHRA, CDR2 YSYEKL.

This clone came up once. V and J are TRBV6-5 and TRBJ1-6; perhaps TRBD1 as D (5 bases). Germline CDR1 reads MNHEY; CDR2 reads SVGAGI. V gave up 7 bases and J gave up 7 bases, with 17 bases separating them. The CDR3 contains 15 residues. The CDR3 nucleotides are TGTGCCAGCAAAAGACACCAGGACAAAAATTCACCCCTCCACTTT. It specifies CASKRHQDKNSPLHF.

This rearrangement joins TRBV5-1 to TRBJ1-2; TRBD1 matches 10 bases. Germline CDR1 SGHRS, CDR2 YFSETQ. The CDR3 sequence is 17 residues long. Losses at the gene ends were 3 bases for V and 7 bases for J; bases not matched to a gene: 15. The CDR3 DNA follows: TGCGCCAGCAGCTCATACCGGGACAGGGGAGTCGCTGCTGGCTACACCTTC. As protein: CASSSYRDRGVAAGYTF. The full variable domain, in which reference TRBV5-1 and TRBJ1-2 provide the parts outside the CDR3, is KAGVTQTPRYLIKTRGQQVTLSCSPISGHRSVSWYQQTPGQGLQFLFEYFSETQRNKGNFPGRFSGRQFSNSRSEMNVSTLELGDSALYLCASSSYRDRGVAAGYTFGSGTRLTVV.

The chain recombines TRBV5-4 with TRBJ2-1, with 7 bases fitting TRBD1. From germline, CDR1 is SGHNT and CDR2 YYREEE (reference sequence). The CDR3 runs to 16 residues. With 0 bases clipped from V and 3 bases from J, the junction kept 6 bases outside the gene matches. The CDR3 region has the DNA TGTGCCAGCAGCTTGGGTTCAGGGGGAATCTACAATGAGCAGTTCTTC. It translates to CASSLGSGGIYNEQFF.

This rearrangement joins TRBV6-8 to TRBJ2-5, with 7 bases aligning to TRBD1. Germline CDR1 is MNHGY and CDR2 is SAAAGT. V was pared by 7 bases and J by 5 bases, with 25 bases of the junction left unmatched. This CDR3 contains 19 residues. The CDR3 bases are TGTGCCAGCACCTTAAGGATTGGGGCAGACAGGGTGGGGTCGGAGACCCAGTACTTC. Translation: CASTLRIGADRVGSETQYF.

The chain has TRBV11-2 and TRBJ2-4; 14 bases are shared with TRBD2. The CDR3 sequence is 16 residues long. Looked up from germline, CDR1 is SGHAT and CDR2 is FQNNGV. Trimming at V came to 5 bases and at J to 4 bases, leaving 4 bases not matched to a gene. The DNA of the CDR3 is TGTGCCAGCAGCGAGACTAGCGGGAGGGCGAAAAACATTCAGTACTTC. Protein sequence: CASSETSGRAKNIQYF.

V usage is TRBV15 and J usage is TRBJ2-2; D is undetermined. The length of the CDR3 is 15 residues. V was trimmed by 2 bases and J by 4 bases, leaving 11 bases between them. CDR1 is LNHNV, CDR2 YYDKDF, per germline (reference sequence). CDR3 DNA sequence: TGTGCCACCAGCAGAACTGAGACGGGCACCGGGGAGCTGTTTTTT. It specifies CATSRTETGTGELFF.

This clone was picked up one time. CDR3 nucleotides: TGTGCCACCAGTGCCCCTGGCCAGGGGGTCTGGCATTTT. Its protein is CATSAPGQGVWHF. The rearrangement links TRBV24-1 to TRBJ1-5; the match to TRBD1 covers 7 bases. The germline gives CDR1 KGHDR, CDR2 SFDVKD. The CDR3 totals 13 residues. After removal of 5 bases from V and 15 bases from J, the junction contained 12 bases not matched to a gene.

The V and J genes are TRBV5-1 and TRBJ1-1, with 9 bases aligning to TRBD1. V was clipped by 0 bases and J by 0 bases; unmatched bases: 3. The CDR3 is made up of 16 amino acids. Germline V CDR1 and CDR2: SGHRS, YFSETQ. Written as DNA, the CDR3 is TGCGCCAGCAGCTTGGGGACAGGGGCCCTGAACACTGAAGCTTTCTTT. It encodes CASSLGTGALNTEAFF.

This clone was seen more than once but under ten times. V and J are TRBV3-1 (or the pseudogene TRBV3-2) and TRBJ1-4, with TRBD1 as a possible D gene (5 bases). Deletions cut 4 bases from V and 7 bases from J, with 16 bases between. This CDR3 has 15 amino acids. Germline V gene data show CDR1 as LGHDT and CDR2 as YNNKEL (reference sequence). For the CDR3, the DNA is TGTGCCAGCAGCCCAAGGCGGGGCGCCGCTGAAAAACTGTTTTTT. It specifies CASSPRRGAAEKLFF.